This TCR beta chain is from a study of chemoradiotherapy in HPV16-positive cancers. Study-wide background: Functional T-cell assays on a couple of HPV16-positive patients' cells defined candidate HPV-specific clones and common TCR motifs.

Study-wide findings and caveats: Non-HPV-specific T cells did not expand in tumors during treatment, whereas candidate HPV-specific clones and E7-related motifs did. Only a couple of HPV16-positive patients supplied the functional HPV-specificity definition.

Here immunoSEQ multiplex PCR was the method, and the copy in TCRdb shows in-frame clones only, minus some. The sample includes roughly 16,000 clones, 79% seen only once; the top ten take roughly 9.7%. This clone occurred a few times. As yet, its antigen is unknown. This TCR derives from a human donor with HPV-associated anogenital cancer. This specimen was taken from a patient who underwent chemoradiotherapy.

CDR3 in amino acids: CASSLIASGGLRSITNVLTF. The CDR3 nucleotides read TGCGCCAGCAGCTTGATAGCTAGCGGAGGGCTGCGGTCGATAACCAACGTCCTGACTTTC. V is TRBV5-1 and J is TRBJ2-6; 7 positions agree with TRBD2. The CDR3 runs to 20 residues. V lost 1 base to trimming and J lost 8 bases; unmatched junction nucleotides: 21. CDR1 is SGHRS and CDR2 is YFSETQ in the germline V gene. The complete variable domain, with remaining parts taken from reference TRBV5-1 and TRBJ2-6, reads KAGVTQTPRYLIKTRGQQVTLSCSPISGHRSVSWYQQTPGQGLQFLFEYFSETQRNKGNFPGRFSGRQFSNSRSEMNVSTLELGDSALYLCASSLIASGGLRSITNVLTFGAGSRLTVL.